The T cell receptor (beta chain) described here comes from a study of shared clonotypes between healthy human individuals. The method was immunoSEQ multiplex PCR; TCRdb's version includes in-frame clones alone and lacks a portion of them. Here the sample spans 2 million to 2.5 million clones, approximately 94% being singletons. The naive CD8 subset, CD45RO-negative cells positively selected for CCR7, excluded terminally differentiated effector memory CD45RA+ cells. This TCR came from a man between 18 and 35 years old in good health. The sample taken for sequencing was naive CD8+ T cells sorted from blood.

The CDR3 region is CASSQTGKHSPLHF. In DNA, the CDR3 is TGTGCCAGCAGCCAGACAGGCAAACATTCACCCCTCCACTTT. The chain combines TRBV6-1 with TRBJ1-6; D is possibly TRBD1 (6 bases). This CDR3 has 14 residues. V dropped 6 bases and J dropped 8 bases, with 14 bases sitting between them. Germline V gene lookup returns CDR1 MNHNS and CDR2 SASEGT.